Listed here are 18 T cell receptor beta chains from one sample, sequenced in a study of blood T cell repertoires in COVID-19. Libraries were prepared by immunoSEQ multiplex PCR; TCRdb keeps only in-frame clonotypes and omits some of them. The sample records approximately 310,000 clones, around 90% being singletons. Sequencing was carried out using PBMCs or T cells enriched from blood (not recorded which). These receptors were collected from a man in his sixties who had recovered from COVID-19.

This chain uses TRBV4-1 with TRBJ2-7, with no clear D. Germline V CDR1 and CDR2: MGHRA, YSYEKL. V was shortened by 0 bases and J by 1 base, with 10 bases between the two germline ends. The CDR3 length is 15 residues. CDR3 nucleotides: TGCGCCAGCAGCCAAGAACCAGGCACTTCCTACGAGCAGTACTTC. It yields the protein CASSQEPGTSYEQYF.

A few counts support this clone. The CDR3: CASSQFIQGADYGYTF. In DNA form, the CDR3 reads TGTGCCAGCAGCCAATTTATACAGGGGGCTGACTATGGCTACACCTTC. This chain uses TRBV3-1 (or the pseudogene TRBV3-2) with TRBJ1-2; 9 nucleotides agree with TRBD1. V shed 2 bases and J 3 bases; nucleotides not matched to a gene: 7. Per the germline V gene, CDR1 is LGHDT and CDR2 is YNNKEL (reference sequence). This CDR3 contains 16 residues.

The chain couples TRBV4-3 to TRBJ2-7, with D tentatively TRBD1 (5 bases). CDR3 size: 15 residues. V lost 4 bases and J 3 bases, leaving 16 bases between the germline ends. Germline-derived CDR1 and CDR2 are LGHNA and YSLEER. CDR3 loop: CASSPQASPLYEQYF. DNA of the CDR3: TGCGCCAGCAGCCCACAGGCCAGCCCCCTCTACGAGCAGTACTTC.

The chain recombines TRBV5-1 with TRBJ2-3; D may be TRBD2 (6 bases). Germline assignment: CDR1 SGHRS and CDR2 YFSETQ. The germline V and J ends were trimmed by 4 bases and 9 bases, with 15 bases remaining between them. CDR3 length: 13 amino acids. The CDR3 DNA sequence: TGCGCCAGCAGCATTGCGGGGAAAGAAACGCAGTATTTT. Protein sequence: CASSIAGKETQYF.

The chain uses TRBV19 and TRBJ1-4; possibly TRBD1 for D (5 bases). CDR1 and CDR2 (germline): LNHDA, SQIVND (reference sequence). The CDR3 loop spans 15 amino acids. V was cut by 1 base and J by 5 bases, with 11 bases left in between. This CDR3 reads CASSIVGRQNEKLFF. The DNA for the CDR3 is TGTGCCAGTAGTATAGTGGGGCGCCAGAATGAAAAACTGTTTTTT. Supplemented by reference TRBV19 and TRBJ1-4, the full variable domain reads DGGITQSPKYLFRKEGQNVTLSCEQNLNHDAMYWYRQDPGQGLRLIYYSQIVNDFQKGDIAEGYSVSREKKESFPLTVTSAQKNPTAFYLCASSIVGRQNEKLFFGSGTQLSVL.

This rearrangement joins TRBV19 to TRBJ1-5, with TRBD1 matching 10 bases. Germline V gene lookup returns CDR1 LNHDA and CDR2 SQIVND (reference sequence). J was trimmed by 4 bases and V by 1 base; bases with no gene match: 10. The CDR3 is 18 amino acids. The CDR3 loop is CASSIVRDRGRGNQPQHF. In DNA form, the CDR3 reads TGTGCCAGTAGTATAGTGAGGGACAGGGGCCGAGGAAATCAGCCCCAGCATTTT.

The gene calls are TRBV11-2 and TRBJ2-1; TRBD2 agrees at 7 bases. Germline V lookup: CDR1 SGHAT, CDR2 FQNNGV. This CDR3 comprises 16 residues. J gave up 3 bases and V 1 base, and 6 bases lay outside the gene matches. Here the CDR3 DNA reads TGTGCCAGCAGCTTAGTTCGGGAGGTGGTCTACAATGAGCAGTTCTTC. It codes for CASSLVREVVYNEQFF. Combining the CDR3 with reference TRBV11-2 and TRBJ2-1 gives the whole variable domain EAGVAQSPRYKIIEKRQSVAFWCNPISGHATLYWYQQILGQGPKLLIQFQNNGVVDDSQLPKDRFSAERLKGVDSTLKIQPAKLEDSAVYLCASSLVREVVYNEQFFGPGTRLTVL.

The chain carries TRBV6-6 and TRBJ1-2, with D hard to call. This CDR3 has 16 amino acids. The germline V and J ends were trimmed by 5 bases and 3 bases, with 19 bases remaining between them. The germline V gene encodes CDR1 MNHNY and CDR2 SVGAGI (reference sequence). The DNA for the CDR3 is TGTGCCAGCAGTCCCCTGAGAGAACCTTCGGACTATGGCTACACCTTC. Amino acids: CASSPLREPSDYGYTF.

V and J are TRBV4-1 and TRBJ2-5, with 10 bases fitting TRBD2. V lost 3 bases, J lost 2 bases, and 0 bases stayed unmatched. The CDR3 is 14 amino acids. The germline gives CDR1 MGHRA, CDR2 YSYEKL. CDR3 coding DNA: TGCGCCAGCAGCCAGACTAGCGGGCAAGAGACCCAGTACTTC. Translation: CASSQTSGQETQYF.

The V call is TRBV5-1, the J call TRBJ2-1; D perhaps matches TRBD1 (6 bases). Germline V CDR1 and CDR2: SGHRS, YFSETQ. The CDR3 covers 16 residues. The V end lost 0 bases, the J end lost 0 bases, and 10 bases lay between the germline ends. This CDR3 reads CASSLVGASSYNEQFF. The CDR3, as DNA: TGCGCCAGCAGCTTGGTGGGGGCGAGCTCCTACAATGAGCAGTTCTTC.

The V call is TRBV28, the J call TRBJ2-7; 10 nucleotides agree with TRBD2. CDR3 length: 15 residues. The germline gives CDR1 MDHEN, CDR2 SYDVKM. V lost 2 bases and J lost 6; bases outside the gene matches: 7. The CDR3: CASSLPGLAGAEQYF. CDR3 DNA: TGTGCCAGCAGTTTACCTGGGCTAGCGGGAGCCGAGCAGTACTTC.

The chain combines TRBV28 with TRBJ2-2; D remains ambiguous. Per the germline V gene, CDR1 is MDHEN and CDR2 is SYDVKM. The V gene lost 6 bases and the J gene lost 2 bases, with 7 bases spanning the gap. The CDR3 is made up of 13 amino acids. The CDR3 sequence: CASRLRNTGELFF. CDR3 nucleotides: TGTGCCAGCAGGCTCAGAAACACCGGGGAGCTGTTTTTT.

This clone appeared a single time. The V gene is TRBV5-5, the J gene TRBJ2-5; TRBD1 might be the D (5 bases). Germline lookup yields CDR1 SGHKS and CDR2 YYEKEE (reference sequence). The germline V and J ends were trimmed by 5 bases and 4 bases, with 24 bases remaining between them. CDR3 length equals 17 residues. As DNA, the CDR3 is TGTGCCAGCAGGGCCGTTGGGGCTGGCTCAAGCCGAGAGACCCAGTACTTC. It is translated as CASRAVGAGSSRETQYF.

The chain employs TRBV11-3 and TRBJ2-7; possibly TRBD2 for D (6 bases). Trimming pared 3 bases from V and 0 bases from J, leaving 6 bases between. The germline gives CDR1 SGHNT, CDR2 YENEEA. The CDR3 runs 13 residues. CDR3 in DNA: TGTGCCAGCAGCTTCGGGAGCTCCTACGAGCAGTACTTC. This gives the protein CASSFGSSYEQYF.

This clone was picked up one time. CDR3 sequence: CASSLELNTGELFF. The CDR3 nucleotides read TGCGCCAGCAGCTTGGAACTGAACACCGGGGAGCTGTTTTTT. The chain uses TRBV5-1 and TRBJ2-2; D gene ambiguous. CDR1 and CDR2 from the germline V gene are SGHRS and YFSETQ. V was shortened by 0 bases and J by 1 base, with 4 bases between the two germline ends. The CDR3 sequence is 14 residues long.

In DNA form, the CDR3 reads TGTGCCAGCGGCGGGAGCAGGGGACCTCTCCTAATCCACGAGCAGTACTTC. Translated, it gives CASGGSRGPLLIHEQYF. The V call is TRBV21-1, the J call TRBJ2-7; the D call in the table, TRBD2, was not verified against the DNA. TRBV21-1 is tagged as a pseudogene. The length of the CDR3 is 17 residues.

The chain employs TRBV18 and TRBJ2-5, with TRBD2 identical over 10 bases. Germline CDR1 KGHSH, CDR2 LQKENI. After removal of 3 bases from V and 2 bases from J, the junction contained 12 bases not matched to a gene. The length of the CDR3 is 18 residues. The CDR3 loop reads CASSPWLAGDVGQETQYF. DNA for the CDR3: TGTGCCAGCTCACCTTGGCTAGCGGGAGATGTGGGGCAAGAGACCCAGTACTTC.

The chain employs TRBV4-1 and TRBJ2-1; perhaps TRBD2 as D (5 bases). Trimming took off 1 base at V and 3 bases at J, with 7 bases between the two ends. Germline CDR1 reads MGHRA; CDR2 reads YSYEKL. There are 14 residues in the CDR3. The CDR3 DNA follows: TGCGCCAGCAGCCAAGCGGGAATCTACAATGAGCAGTTCTTC. This sequence encodes CASSQAGIYNEQFF.